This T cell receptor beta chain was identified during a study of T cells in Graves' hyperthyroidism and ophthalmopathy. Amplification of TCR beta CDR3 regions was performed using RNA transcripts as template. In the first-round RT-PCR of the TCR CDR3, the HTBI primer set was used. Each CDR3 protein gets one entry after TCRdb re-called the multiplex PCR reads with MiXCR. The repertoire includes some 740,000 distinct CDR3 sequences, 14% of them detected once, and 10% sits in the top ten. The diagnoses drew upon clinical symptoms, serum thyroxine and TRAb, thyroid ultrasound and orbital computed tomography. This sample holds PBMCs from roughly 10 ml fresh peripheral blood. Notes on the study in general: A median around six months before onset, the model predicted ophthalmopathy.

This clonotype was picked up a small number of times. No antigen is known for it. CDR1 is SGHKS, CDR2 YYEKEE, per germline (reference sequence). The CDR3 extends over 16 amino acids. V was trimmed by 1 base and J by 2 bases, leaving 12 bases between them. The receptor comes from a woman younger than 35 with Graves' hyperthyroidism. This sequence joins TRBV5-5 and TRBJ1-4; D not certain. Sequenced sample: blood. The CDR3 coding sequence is TGTGCCAGCAGCTTGTGGGTTGGCAGGACTAATGAAAAACTGTTTTTT. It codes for CASSLWVGRTNEKLFF.